The table lists the clone carrying this TCR beta chain with a few counts. Its antigen is still unknown. CDR3 length equals 15 residues. Between the trimmed V and J ends, which lost 3 bases and 2 bases, there was a span of 11 bases. These data come from a study of CD8 T cells in ankylosing spondylitis. Study-level findings and limits: There was a TCR beta motif, made of several highly homologous variants, that appeared characteristic of ankylosing spondylitis blood.

One entry per CDR3 protein, called by TCRdb with MiXCR from the 5' RACE reads. The data show 200,000 to 250,000 distinct CDR3 sequences, about 17% seen once. This TCR was recovered from a male donor with ankylosing spondylitis. The J gene is TRBJ1-5, the V gene TRBV12-3 or TRBV12-4; D not certain. Sample: blood, either unsorted or a sorted T cell fraction (not recorded which). The CDR3 reads CASSFSGEGNQPQHF. For the CDR3, the DNA is TGTGCCAGCAGTTTTTCCGGGGAGGGCAATCAGCCCCAGCATTTT.